One sample yielded the 10 T cell receptor beta chains listed below, sequenced in a study of CD8 T cells in Susac syndrome. Random hexamers were used to reverse transcribe the RNA input (0.5 to 1 ug). TCRdb itself ran the immunoSEQ multiplex PCR reads through MiXCR, one entry per CDR3 protein. The sample includes 200,000 to 250,000 distinct CDR3 sequences, roughly 93% of them seen just once. The sequencing sample was made of CD4+ T cells from PBMCs. The receptor source for this set is a human donor with Susac syndrome.

The chain couples TRBV5-4 to TRBJ2-3, with TRBD2 identical over 10 bases. The CDR3 has 16 residues. The V segment lost 0 bases and the J segment 1 base; nucleotides outside the gene matches: 2. CDR1 is SGHNT and CDR2 is YYREEE in the germline V gene (reference sequence). In nucleotides, the CDR3 is TGTGCCAGCAGCTTGGTTAGCGGGGGGCGCACAGATACGCAGTATTTT. It translates to CASSLVSGGRTDTQYF.

V and J are TRBV6-5 and TRBJ1-1; no firm D call. Germline-derived CDR1 and CDR2 are MNHEY and SVGAGI. V lost 11 bases and J lost 1, with 14 bases in between. This CDR3 contains 13 residues. The CDR3 reads CACGGEENTEAFF. CDR3 coding DNA: TGTGCCTGCGGCGGGGAAGAGAACACTGAAGCTTTCTTT.

This clonotype was detected a few times. This chain joins TRBV7-2 and TRBJ1-1; 7 bases map to TRBD1. The CDR3 is 15 amino acids. Germline values: CDR1 SGHTA, CDR2 FQGNSA. The V gene end was trimmed by 1 base and the J gene end by 1 base; junction bases not matched to a gene: 3. CDR3 nucleotide sequence: TGTGCCAGCAGCTTAGAAGGGACAGCGAACACTGAAGCTTTCTTT. Encoded protein: CASSLEGTANTEAFF.

The chain carries TRBV6-5 and TRBJ2-1; D could derive from TRBD1 or TRBD2 (5 bases each). V dropped 5 bases and J dropped 8 bases, with 13 bases sitting between them. Germline V gene lookup returns CDR1 MNHEY and CDR2 SVGAGI. The CDR3 is 13 amino acids. CDR3 coding DNA: TGTGCCAGCAGTCCCCCCCTGGGGGATGAGCAGTTCTTC. This sequence encodes CASSPPLGDEQFF.

This chain uses TRBV5-1 with TRBJ1-2, with 9 bases that match TRBD1. V dropped 3 bases and J dropped 4; count of bases not matched to a gene: 7. Germline values: CDR1 SGHRS, CDR2 YFSETQ. This CDR3 has 15 amino acids. In DNA, the CDR3 is TGCGCCAGCAGCTCGACTTGGGACAGGGCCTATGGCTACACCTTC. Translating gives CASSSTWDRAYGYTF.

The V gene is TRBV20-1, the J gene TRBJ2-1; maybe TRBD1 (5 bases). This CDR3 has 14 amino acids. In germline, CDR1 is DFQATT, CDR2 SNEGSKA (reference sequence). Trimming took 6 bases from V and 2 from J, leaving 14 bases between them. For the CDR3, the DNA is TGCAGTGCAACTGACAGTTGGACCTACAATGAGCAGTTCTTC. The encoded protein is CSATDSWTYNEQFF.

V and J are TRBV5-5 and TRBJ1-2, with D unresolved. The CDR3 is 14 amino acids. V lost 4 bases and J lost 2, with 12 bases in between. Germline CDR1 SGHKS, CDR2 YYEKEE (reference sequence). The CDR3 loop is CASSLLFPNYGYTF. The CDR3 nucleotides are TGTGCCAGCAGCCTGTTATTTCCCAACTATGGCTACACCTTC. Supplemented by reference TRBV5-5 and TRBJ1-2, the full variable domain reads DAGVTQSPTHLIKTRGQQVTLRCSPISGHKSVSWYQQVLGQGPQFIFQYYEKEERGRGNFPDRFSARQFPNYSSELNVNALLLGDSALYLCASSLLFPNYGYTFGSGTRLTVV.

The J gene is TRBJ2-5, the V gene TRBV28, with D perhaps matching TRBD2 (6 bases). This CDR3 comprises 15 residues. Germline V gives CDR1 MDHEN, CDR2 SYDVKM. V lost 4 bases to trimming and J lost 2 bases, with 14 bases between them. CDR3: CASSSQRVGQETQYF. CDR3 bases: TGTGCCAGCAGTTCGCAGCGGGTCGGGCAAGAGACCCAGTACTTC.

This clonotype has just one count. The chain employs TRBV29-1 and TRBJ2-5; 10 nucleotides agree with TRBD2. Losses at the gene ends were 5 bases for V and 2 bases for J; bases not matched to a gene: 5. CDR1 and CDR2 (germline): SQVTM, ANQGSEA. This CDR3 region has 14 residues. This CDR3 is CSVSTSGVQETQYF. The DNA for the CDR3 is TGCAGCGTTAGCACTAGCGGGGTGCAAGAGACCCAGTACTTC.

The chain employs TRBV18 and TRBJ2-3; 7 bases map to TRBD2. This CDR3 is 16 amino acids long. The junction had 6 bases not matched to a gene; V was cut back by 3 bases and J by 0 bases. Looked up from germline, CDR1 is KGHSH and CDR2 is LQKENI. The CDR3 DNA reads TGTGCCAGCTCACCCCGACTAGCCGCTAGCACAGATACGCAGTATTTT. Encoded protein: CASSPRLAASTDTQYF.